What follows describes a single T cell receptor (beta chain). This specimen comes from a study of shared clonotypes between healthy human individuals. The authors ran the assay at deep level. The repertoire was sequenced with immunoSEQ multiplex PCR; TCRdb's copy has only in-frame clones and lacks some. The top ten hold about 33% of the sample, which has approximately 640,000 clones, less than 95% seen once. The CDR3 covers 13 residues. Germline CDR1 PRHDT, CDR2 FYEKMQ (reference sequence). The ends were cut back, 5 bases at V and 5 bases at J, with 12 bases in the middle. This chain joins TRBV13 and TRBJ2-5, with D hard to call. Sequencing was performed on memory CD8+ T cells from PBMCs. Stated subset: CD45RO+ cells pooled with CCR7-negative TemRA cells. The sequence derives from a young man in good health. Some clones in this sample may be carry-over from other donors' samples. CDR3 amino acids: CASSTVEGETQYF. CDR3 DNA sequence: TGTGCCAGCAGCACTGTAGAAGGGGAGACCCAGTACTTC.